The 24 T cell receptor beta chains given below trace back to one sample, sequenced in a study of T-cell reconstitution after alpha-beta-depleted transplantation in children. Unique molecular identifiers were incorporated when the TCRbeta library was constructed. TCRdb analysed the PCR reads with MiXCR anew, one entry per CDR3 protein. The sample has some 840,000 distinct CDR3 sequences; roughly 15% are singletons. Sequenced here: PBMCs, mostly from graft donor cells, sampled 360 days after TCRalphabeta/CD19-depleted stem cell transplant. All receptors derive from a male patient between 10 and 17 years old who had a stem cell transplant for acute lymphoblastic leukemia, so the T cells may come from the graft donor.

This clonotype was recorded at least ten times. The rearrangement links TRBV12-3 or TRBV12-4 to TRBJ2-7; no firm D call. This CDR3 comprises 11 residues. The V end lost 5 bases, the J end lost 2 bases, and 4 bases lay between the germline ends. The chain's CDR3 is CASSTTYEQYF. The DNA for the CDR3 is TGTGCCAGCAGTACCACCTACGAGCAGTACTTC.

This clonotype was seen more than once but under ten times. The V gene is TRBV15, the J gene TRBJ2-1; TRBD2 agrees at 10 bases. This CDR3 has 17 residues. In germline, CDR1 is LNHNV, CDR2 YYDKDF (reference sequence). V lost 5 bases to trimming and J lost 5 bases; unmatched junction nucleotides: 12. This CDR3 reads CATSRPGGLAGDNEQFF. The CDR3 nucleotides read TGTGCCACCAGCCGCCCTGGAGGGCTAGCGGGGGACAATGAGCAGTTCTTC. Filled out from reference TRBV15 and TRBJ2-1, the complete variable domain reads DAMVIQNPRYQVTQFGKPVTLSCSQTLNHNVMYWYQQKSSQAPKLLFHYYDKDFNNEADTPDNFQSRRPNTSFCFLDIRSPGLGDTAMYLCATSRPGGLAGDNEQFFGPGTRLTVL.

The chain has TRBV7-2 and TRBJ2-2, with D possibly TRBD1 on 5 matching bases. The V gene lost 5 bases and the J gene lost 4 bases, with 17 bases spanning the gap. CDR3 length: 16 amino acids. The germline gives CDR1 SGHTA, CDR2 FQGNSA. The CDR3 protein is CASSPHLQVLTGELFF. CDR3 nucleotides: TGTGCCAGCAGCCCCCACTTACAGGTCCTCACCGGGGAGCTGTTTTTT.

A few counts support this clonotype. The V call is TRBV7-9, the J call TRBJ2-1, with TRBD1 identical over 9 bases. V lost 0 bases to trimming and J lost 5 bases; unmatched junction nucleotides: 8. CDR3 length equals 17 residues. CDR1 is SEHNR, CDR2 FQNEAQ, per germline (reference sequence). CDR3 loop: CASSLALPTGGNNEQFF. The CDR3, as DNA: TGTGCCAGCAGCTTAGCGTTGCCGACAGGGGGTAACAATGAGCAGTTCTTC.

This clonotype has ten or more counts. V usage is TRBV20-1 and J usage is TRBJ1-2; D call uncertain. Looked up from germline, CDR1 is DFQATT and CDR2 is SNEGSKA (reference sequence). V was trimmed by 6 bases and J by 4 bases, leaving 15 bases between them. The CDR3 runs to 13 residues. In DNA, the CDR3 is TGCAGTGCCCCTGAGGGCGGCATCTATGGCTACACCTTC. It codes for CSAPEGGIYGYTF.

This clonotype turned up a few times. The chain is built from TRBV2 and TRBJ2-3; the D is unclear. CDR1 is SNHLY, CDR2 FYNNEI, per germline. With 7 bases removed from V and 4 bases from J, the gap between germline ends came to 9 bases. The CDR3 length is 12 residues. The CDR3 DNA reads TGTGCCAGCAACCAAGAGGCAGATACGCAGTATTTT. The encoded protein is CASNQEADTQYF. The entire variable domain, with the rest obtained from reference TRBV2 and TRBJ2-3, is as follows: EPEVTQTPSHQVTQMGQEVILRCVPISNHLYFYWYRQILGQKVEFLVSFYNNEISEKSEIFDDQFSVERPDGSNFTLKIRSTKLEDSAMYFCASNQEADTQYFGPGTRLTVL.

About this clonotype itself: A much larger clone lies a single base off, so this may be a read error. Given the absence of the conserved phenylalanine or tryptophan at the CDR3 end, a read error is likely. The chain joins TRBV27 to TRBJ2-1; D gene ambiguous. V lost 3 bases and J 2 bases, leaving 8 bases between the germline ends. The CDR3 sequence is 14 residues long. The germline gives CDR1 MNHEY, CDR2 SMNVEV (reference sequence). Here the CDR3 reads CASSFSLPYNEQFS. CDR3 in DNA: TGTGCCAGCAGTTTTAGTTTACCCTACAATGAGCAGTTCTCC.

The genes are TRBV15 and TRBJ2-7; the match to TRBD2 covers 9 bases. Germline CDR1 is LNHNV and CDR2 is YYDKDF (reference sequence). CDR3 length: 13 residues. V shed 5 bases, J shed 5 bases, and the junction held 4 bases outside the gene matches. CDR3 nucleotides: TGTGCCACCAGCCCTTGGACTAGCGACGAGCAGTACTTC. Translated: CATSPWTSDEQYF. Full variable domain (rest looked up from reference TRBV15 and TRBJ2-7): DAMVIQNPRYQVTQFGKPVTLSCSQTLNHNVMYWYQQKSSQAPKLLFHYYDKDFNNEADTPDNFQSRRPNTSFCFLDIRSPGLGDTAMYLCATSPWTSDEQYFGPGTRLTVT.

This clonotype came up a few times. The CDR3 sequence is CASSGQGAVRANYGYTF. The CDR3 DNA reads as TGTGCCAGCAGCGGACAGGGGGCAGTAAGAGCTAACTATGGCTACACCTTC. This chain uses TRBV9 with TRBJ1-2; 10 bases line up with TRBD1. Germline trimming cut 3 bases from V and 0 bases from J; bases unmatched to any gene: 8. This CDR3 has 17 residues. Germline assignment: CDR1 SGDLS and CDR2 YYNGEE.

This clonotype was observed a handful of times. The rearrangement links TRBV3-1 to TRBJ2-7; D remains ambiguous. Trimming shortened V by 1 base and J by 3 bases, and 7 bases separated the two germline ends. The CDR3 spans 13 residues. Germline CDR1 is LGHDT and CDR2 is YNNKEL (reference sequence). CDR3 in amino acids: CASSQGRLYEQYF. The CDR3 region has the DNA TGTGCCAGCAGCCAAGGACGGCTCTACGAGCAGTACTTC.

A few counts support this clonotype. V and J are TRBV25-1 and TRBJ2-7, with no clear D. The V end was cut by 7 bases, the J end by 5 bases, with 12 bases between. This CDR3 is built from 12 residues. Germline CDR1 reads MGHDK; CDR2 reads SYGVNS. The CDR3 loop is CASIGRPHEQYF. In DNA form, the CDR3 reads TGTGCCAGCATCGGCCGTCCCCACGAGCAGTACTTC.

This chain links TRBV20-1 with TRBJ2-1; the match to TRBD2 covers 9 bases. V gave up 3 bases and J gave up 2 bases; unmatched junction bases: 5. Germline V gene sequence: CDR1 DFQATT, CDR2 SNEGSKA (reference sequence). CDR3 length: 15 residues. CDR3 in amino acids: CSARDSGSPYNEQFF. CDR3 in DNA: TGCAGTGCTAGGGATAGCGGGAGCCCCTACAATGAGCAGTTCTTC.

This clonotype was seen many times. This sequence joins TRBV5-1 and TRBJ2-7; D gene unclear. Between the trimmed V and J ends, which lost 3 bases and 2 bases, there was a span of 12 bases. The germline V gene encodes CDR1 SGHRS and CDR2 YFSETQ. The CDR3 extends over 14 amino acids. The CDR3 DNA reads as TGCGCCAGCAGCTGGGTGGGCAATACCTACGAGCAGTACTTC. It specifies CASSWVGNTYEQYF.

The chain's CDR3 is CSEEKQGLGLNEQFF. The CDR3 nucleotides read TGCAGCGAGGAAAAACAGGGGTTGGGACTCAATGAGCAGTTCTTC. The rearrangement joins TRBV29-1 to TRBJ2-1, with a possible D match to TRBD1 (7 bases). Germline CDR1 and CDR2: SQVTM and ANQGSEA. CDR3 length: 15 residues. Trimming took off 7 bases at V and 6 bases at J, with 22 bases between the two ends.

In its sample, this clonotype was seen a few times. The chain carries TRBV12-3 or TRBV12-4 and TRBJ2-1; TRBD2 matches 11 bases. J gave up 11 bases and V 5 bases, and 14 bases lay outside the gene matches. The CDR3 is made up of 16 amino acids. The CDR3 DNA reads TGTGCCAGCAGTCCCCGGGTAGCGGGAGGGCCGGGAAAGCAGTTCTTC. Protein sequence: CASSPRVAGGPGKQFF.

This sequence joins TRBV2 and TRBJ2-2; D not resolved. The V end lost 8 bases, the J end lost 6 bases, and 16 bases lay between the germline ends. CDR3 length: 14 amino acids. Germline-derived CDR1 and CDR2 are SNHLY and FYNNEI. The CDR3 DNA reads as TGTGCCAGCCGATTCGGAAGTCAGGCCGGGGAGCTGTTTTTT. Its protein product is CASRFGSQAGELFF.

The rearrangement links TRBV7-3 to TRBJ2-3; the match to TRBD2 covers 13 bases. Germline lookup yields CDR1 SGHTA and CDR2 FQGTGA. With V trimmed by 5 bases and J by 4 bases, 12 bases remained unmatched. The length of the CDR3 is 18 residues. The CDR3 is CASSARTSGSPGADTQYF. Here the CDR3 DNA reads TGTGCCAGCAGCGCCCGGACTAGCGGGAGCCCCGGGGCAGATACGCAGTATTTT.

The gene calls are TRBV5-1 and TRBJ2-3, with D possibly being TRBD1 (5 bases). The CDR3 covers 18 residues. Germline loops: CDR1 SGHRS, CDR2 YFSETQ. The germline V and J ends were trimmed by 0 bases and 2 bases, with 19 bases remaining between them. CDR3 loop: CASSLAWGPPSTTDTQYF. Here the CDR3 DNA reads TGCGCCAGCAGCTTGGCCTGGGGCCCGCCGTCTACCACAGATACGCAGTATTTT.

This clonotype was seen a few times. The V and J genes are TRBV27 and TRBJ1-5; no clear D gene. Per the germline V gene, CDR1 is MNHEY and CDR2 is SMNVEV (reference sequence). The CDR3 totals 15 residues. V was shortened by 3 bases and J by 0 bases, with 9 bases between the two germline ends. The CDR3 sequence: CASSFLGSSNQPQHF. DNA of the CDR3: TGTGCCAGCAGTTTCCTGGGGTCTAGCAATCAGCCCCAGCATTTT.

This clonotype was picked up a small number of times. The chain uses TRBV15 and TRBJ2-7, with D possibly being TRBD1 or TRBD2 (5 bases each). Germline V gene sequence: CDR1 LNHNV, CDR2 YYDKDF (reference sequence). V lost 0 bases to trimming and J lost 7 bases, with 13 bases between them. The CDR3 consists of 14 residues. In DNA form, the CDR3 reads TGTGCCACCAGCAGAGATCGGGGTGGGGGTGAGCAGTACTTC. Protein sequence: CATSRDRGGGEQYF.

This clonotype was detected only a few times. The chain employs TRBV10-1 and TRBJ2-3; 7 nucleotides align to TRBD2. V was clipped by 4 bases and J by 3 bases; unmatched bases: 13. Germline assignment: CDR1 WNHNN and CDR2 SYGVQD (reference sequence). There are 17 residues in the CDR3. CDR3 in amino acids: CASSGVLWGEGTDTQYF. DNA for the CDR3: TGCGCCAGCAGTGGAGTCCTCTGGGGGGAGGGAACAGATACGCAGTATTTT.

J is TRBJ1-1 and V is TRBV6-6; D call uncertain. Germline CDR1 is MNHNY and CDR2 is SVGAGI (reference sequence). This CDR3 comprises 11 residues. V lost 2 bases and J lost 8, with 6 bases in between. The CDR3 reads CASSYREEAFF. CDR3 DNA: TGTGCCAGCAGTTACAGGGAGGAAGCTTTCTTT.

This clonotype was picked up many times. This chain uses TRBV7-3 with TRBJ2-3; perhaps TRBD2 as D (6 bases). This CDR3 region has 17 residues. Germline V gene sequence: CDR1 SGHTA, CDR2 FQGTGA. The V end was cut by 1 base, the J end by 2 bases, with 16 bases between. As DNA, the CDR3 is TGTGCCAGCAGCTTAAGGCCAGCGGGTCCGGTCACAGATACGCAGTATTTT. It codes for CASSLRPAGPVTDTQYF.

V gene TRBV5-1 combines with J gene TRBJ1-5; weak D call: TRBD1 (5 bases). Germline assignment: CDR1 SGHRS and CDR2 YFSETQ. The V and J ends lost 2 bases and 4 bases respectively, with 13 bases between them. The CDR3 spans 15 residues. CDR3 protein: CASSFGSGPNQPQHF. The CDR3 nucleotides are TGCGCCAGCAGCTTCGGGTCAGGGCCAAATCAGCCCCAGCATTTT.